These T cell receptor beta chains were read from a single sample in a study of blood T cell repertoires in COVID-19. Profiled with immunoSEQ multiplex PCR; TCRdb holds only in-frame clones, not every one. The table includes about 300,000 clones, 65% to 85% detected once. Sequences were obtained from peripheral blood. These receptors were taken from a woman aged 50 to 65 with acute or convalescent COVID-19. CDR3s include the opening cysteine and the closing phenylalanine or tryptophan. D genes are given only for firm matches. Rows may omit the clone size; those that give it use once, few, many or a size class.

v_call	d_call	clone_size	j_call	cdr3_length	cdr3_nt	cdr3_aa
TRBV4-1	TRBD1	-	TRBJ2-2	17	TGCGCCAGCAGCCAAGAGGGACAGGGGGCGAACACCGGGGAGCTGTTTTTT	CASSQEGQGANTGELFF
TRBV12-5	-	few	TRBJ1-1	11	TGTGCTAGTGTCCGGAACACTGAAGCTTTCTTT	CASVRNTEAFF
TRBV5-1	-	-	TRBJ2-1	13	TGCGCCAGCAGTAGCGATTCCTACAATGAGCAGTTCTTC	CASSSDSYNEQFF
TRBV5-1	TRBD1	few	TRBJ1-2	14	TGCGCCAGCAGCTTAGGGACAGGAGGCTATGGCTACACCTTC	CASSLGTGGYGYTF
TRBV7-2	-	-	TRBJ1-6	18	TGTGCCAGCAGCTTTCCTACAGGCTCGAGCTCCTATAATTCACCCCTCCACTTT	CASSFPTGSSSYNSPLHF
TRBV5-4	TRBD1	-	TRBJ1-1	16	TGTGCCAGCAGCTCGGTGAGACAGGGCTCGAACACTGAAGCTTTCTTT	CASSSVRQGSNTEAFF
TRBV24-1	-	-	TRBJ1-1	14	TGTGCCACCAGTGACGCTTCGGGGGACACTGAAGCTTTCTTT	CATSDASGDTEAFF
TRBV7-9	TRBD1	-	TRBJ1-5	15	TGTGCCAGCAGTTCGACAGGGGGAGGAAATCAGCCCCAGCATTTT	CASSSTGGGNQPQHF
TRBV27	-	-	TRBJ2-3	16	TGTGCCAGCAGCCAGAACCGAGGGACTTTCACAGATACGCAGTATTTT	CASSQNRGTFTDTQYF
TRBV11-2	-	-	TRBJ1-6	16	TGTGCCAGCAGTCCCCAACGGAGCTCCTATAATTCACCCCTCCACTTT	CASSPQRSSYNSPLHF
TRBV12-5	-	few	TRBJ1-5	12	TGTGCTAGTGGCAGGGGTGAGAGGGCCCAGCATTTT	CASGRGERAQHF
TRBV5-1	TRBD1	once	TRBJ1-1	16	TGCGCCAGCAGCTCCGGTTGGACAGGGGGGAACACTGAAGCTTTCTTT	CASSSGWTGGNTEAFF
TRBV10-2	-	-	TRBJ1-2	13	TGCGCCAGCAGATGGGACACTAACTATGGCTACACCTTC	CASRWDTNYGYTF
TRBV5-1	TRBD2	-	TRBJ2-5	16	TGCGCCAGCAGCATTGGGTCGGCTAGCGGGCAAGAGACCCAGTACTTC	CASSIGSASGQETQYF
TRBV7-3	-	few	TRBJ2-1	15	TGTGCCAGCAGCTTATCCCCGGGAGACGGCAATGAGCAGTTCTTC	CASSLSPGDGNEQFF
TRBV3-1/TRBV3-2	TRBD2	once	TRBJ2-1	15	TGTGCCAGCAGCCACAGGGCGGGAGGAGACAATGAGCAGTTCTTC	CASSHRAGGDNEQFF